The rows below give T cell receptor beta chains drawn from one sample of a study of control samples from healthy donors and cancer patients. Data came from immunoSEQ multiplex PCR; TCRdb stores just in-frame clones and leaves some out. The sample comprises about 130,000 clones, over 85% of which are singletons, and around 6% rests with the top ten. The sample taken for sequencing was blood. Receptors were obtained from a man younger than 30 in good health. Each CDR3 is given without its conserved first and last residue.

J: TRBJ2-1; V: TRBV5-1; CDR3: ASSHFAPVGGYNEQF
J: TRBJ2-2; V: TRBV7-6; CDR3: ASSLAGTGELF
J: TRBJ2-7; V: TRBV20-1; CDR3: SASVGYEQY
J: TRBJ1-6; V: TRBV3-1/TRBV3-2; CDR3: ASSHRGGGNSPLH
J: TRBJ2-3; V: TRBV2; CDR3: ASSEALSTDTQY
J: TRBJ2-7; V: TRBV21-1; CDR3: ASSKPQVGTLSYEQY
J: TRBJ1-2; V: TRBV4-1; CDR3: ASSQGRVNYGYT
J: TRBJ1-1; V: TRBV2; CDR3: ASRGGMNTEAF
J: TRBJ2-3; V: TRBV4-2; CDR3: ASSRALAGDTDTQY
J: TRBJ2-1; V: TRBV7-2; CDR3: ASSMRGARNNEQF
J: TRBJ1-2; V: TRBV2; CDR3: ASPNPYGYT
J: TRBJ1-3; V: TRBV6-5; CDR3: ASSRNMGEAIY
J: TRBJ2-1; V: TRBV11-1; CDR3: ASSLIQGAGYNEQF
J: TRBJ1-6; V: TRBV11-2; CDR3: ASSFRSSYNSPLH
J: TRBJ1-2; V: TRBV5-6; CDR3: ASSLPGLTPHGYT
J: TRBJ1-2; V: TRBV2; CDR3: ASSQPPGSYT